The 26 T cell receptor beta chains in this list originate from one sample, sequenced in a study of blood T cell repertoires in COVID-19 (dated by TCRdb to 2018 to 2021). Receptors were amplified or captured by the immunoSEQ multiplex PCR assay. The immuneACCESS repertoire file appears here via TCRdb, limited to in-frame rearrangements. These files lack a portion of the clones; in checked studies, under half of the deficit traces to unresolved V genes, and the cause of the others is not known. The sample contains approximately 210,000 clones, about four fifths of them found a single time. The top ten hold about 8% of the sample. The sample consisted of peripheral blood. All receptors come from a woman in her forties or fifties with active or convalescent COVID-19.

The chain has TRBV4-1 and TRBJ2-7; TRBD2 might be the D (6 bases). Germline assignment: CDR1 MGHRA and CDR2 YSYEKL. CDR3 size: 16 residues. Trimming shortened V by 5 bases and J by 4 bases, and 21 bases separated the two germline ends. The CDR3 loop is CASSYYASESTYEQYF. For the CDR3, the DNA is TGCGCCAGCAGCTACTACGCTAGCGAATCGACTTACGAGCAGTACTTC.

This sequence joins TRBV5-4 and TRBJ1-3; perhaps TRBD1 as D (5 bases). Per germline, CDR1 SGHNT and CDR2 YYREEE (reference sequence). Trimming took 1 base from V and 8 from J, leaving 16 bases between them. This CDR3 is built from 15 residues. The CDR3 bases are TGTGCCAGCAGCTTGCAACCCTCTCCGGGGGACACCATATATTTT. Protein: CASSLQPSPGDTIYF.

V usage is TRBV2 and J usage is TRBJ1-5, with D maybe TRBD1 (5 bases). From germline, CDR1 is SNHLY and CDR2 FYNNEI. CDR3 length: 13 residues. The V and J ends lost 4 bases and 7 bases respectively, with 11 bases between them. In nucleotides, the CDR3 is TGTGCCAGCAGTGTGGACATAGAACAGCCCCAGCATTTT. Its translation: CASSVDIEQPQHF. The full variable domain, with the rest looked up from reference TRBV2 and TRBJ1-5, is EPEVTQTPSHQVTQMGQEVILRCVPISNHLYFYWYRQILGQKVEFLVSFYNNEISEKSEIFDDQFSVERPDGSNFTLKIRSTKLEDSAMYFCASSVDIEQPQHFGDGTRLSIL.

The CDR3, as DNA: TGTGCCAGCAGTCCCCTCGGGGAGACCCAGTACTTC. The encoded protein is CASSPLGETQYF. The chain combines TRBV27 with TRBJ2-5, with D unclear. Germline CDR1 reads MNHEY; CDR2 reads SMNVEV (reference sequence). V lost 5 bases and J 5 bases, leaving 9 bases between the germline ends. The CDR3 runs to 12 residues.

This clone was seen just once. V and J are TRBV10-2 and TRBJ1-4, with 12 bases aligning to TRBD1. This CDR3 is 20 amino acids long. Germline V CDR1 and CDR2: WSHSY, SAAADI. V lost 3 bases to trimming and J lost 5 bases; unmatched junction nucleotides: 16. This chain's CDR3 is CASSDQQVGGQGAWNEKLFF. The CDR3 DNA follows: TGCGCCAGCAGTGACCAACAAGTCGGGGGACAGGGGGCTTGGAATGAAAAACTGTTTTTT.

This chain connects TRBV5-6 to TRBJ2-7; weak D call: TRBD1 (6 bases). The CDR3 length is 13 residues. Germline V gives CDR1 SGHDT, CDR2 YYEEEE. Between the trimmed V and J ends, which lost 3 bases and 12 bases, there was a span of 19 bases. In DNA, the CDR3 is TGTGCCAGCAGCTCAAACGAATGGACAGCCTCGTACGTC. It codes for CASSSNEWTASYV.

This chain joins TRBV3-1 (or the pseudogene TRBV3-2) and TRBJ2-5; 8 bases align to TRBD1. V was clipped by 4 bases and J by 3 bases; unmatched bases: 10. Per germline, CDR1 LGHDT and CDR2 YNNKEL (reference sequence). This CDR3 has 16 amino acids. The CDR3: CASSPERRTGKETQYF. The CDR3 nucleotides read TGTGCCAGCAGCCCCGAGCGTAGGACAGGGAAAGAGACCCAGTACTTC.

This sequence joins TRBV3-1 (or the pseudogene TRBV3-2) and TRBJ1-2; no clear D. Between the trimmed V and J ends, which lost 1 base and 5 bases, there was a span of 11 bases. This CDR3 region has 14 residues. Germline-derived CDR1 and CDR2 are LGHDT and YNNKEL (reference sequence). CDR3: CASSQGWFAYGYTF. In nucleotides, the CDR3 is TGTGCCAGCAGCCAAGGCTGGTTTGCGTATGGCTACACCTTC.

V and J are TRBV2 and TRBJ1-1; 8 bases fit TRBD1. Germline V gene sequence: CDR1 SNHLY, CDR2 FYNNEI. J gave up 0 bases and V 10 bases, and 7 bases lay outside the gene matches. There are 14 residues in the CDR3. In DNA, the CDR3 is TGTGCCACCGACAGGGGCATGATGAACACTGAAGCTTTCTTT. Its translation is CATDRGMMNTEAFF.

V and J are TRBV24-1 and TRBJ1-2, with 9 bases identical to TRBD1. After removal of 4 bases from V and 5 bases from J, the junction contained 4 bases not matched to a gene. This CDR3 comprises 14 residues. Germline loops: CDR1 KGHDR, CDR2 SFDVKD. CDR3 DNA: TGTGCCACCAGTGACCCGGGACAGGGTTATGGCTACACCTTC. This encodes CATSDPGQGYGYTF.

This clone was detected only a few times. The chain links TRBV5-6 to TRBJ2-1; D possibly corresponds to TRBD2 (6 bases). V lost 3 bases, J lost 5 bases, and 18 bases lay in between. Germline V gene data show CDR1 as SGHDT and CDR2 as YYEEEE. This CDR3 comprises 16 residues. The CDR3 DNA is TGTGCCAGCAGCTGGGGGAGGAGACTGGACCACAATGAGCAGTTCTTC. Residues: CASSWGRRLDHNEQFF. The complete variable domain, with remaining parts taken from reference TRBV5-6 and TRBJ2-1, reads DAGVTQSPTHLIKTRGQQVTLRCSPKSGHDTVSWYQQALGQGPQFIFQYYEEEERQRGNFPDRFSGHQFPNYSSELNVNALLLGDSALYLCASSWGRRLDHNEQFFGPGTRLTVL.

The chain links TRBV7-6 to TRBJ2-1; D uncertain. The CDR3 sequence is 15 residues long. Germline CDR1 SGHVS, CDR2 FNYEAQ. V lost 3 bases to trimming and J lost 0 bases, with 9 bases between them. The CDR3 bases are TGTGCCAGCAGCTTTGAAAGCCTCTCCTACAATGAGCAGTTCTTC. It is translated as CASSFESLSYNEQFF. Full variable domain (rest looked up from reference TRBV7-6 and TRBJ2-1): GAGVSQSPRYKVTKRGQDVALRCDPISGHVSLYWYRQALGQGPEFLTYFNYEAQQDKSGLPNDRFSAERPEGSISTLTIQRTEQRDSAMYRCASSFESLSYNEQFFGPGTRLTVL.

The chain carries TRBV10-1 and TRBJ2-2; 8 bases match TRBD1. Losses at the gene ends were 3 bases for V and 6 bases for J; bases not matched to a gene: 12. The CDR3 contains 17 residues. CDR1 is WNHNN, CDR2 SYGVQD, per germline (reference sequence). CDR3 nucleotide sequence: TGCGCCAGCAGTGATTCCGGGGGCAGGGGGCGCGCCGGGGAGCTGTTTTTT. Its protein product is CASSDSGGRGRAGELFF.

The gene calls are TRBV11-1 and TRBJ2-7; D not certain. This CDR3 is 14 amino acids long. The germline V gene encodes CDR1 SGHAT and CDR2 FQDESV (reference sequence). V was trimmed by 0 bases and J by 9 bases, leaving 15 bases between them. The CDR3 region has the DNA TGTGCCAGCAGCTTAGCGCGGTCAGCCACCGGGCAGTACTTC. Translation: CASSLARSATGQYF. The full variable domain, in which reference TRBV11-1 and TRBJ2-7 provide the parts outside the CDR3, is EAEVAQSPRYKITEKSQAVAFWCDPISGHATLYWYRQILGQGPELLVQFQDESVVDDSQLPKDRFSAERLKGVDSTLKIQPAELGDSAMYLCASSLARSATGQYFGPGTRLTVT.

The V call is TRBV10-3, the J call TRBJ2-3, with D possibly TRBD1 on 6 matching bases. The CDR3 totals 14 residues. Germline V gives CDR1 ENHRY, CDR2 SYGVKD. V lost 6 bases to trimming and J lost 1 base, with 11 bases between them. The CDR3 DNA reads TGTGCCATCAGCAAACAGGGTTGCACAGATACGCAGTATTTT. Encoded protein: CAISKQGCTDTQYF.

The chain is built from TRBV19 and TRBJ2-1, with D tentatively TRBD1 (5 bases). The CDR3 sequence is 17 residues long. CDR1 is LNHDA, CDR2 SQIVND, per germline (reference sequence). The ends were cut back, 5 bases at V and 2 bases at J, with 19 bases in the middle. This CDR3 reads CASSGARVATTYNEQFF. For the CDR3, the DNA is TGTGCCAGTAGTGGGGCGAGAGTGGCGACGACCTACAATGAGCAGTTCTTC.

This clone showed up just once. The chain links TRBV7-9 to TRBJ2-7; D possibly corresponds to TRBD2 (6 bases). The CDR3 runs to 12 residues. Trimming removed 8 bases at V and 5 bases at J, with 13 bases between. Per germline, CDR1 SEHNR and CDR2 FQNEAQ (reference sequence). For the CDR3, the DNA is TGTGCCAGCCGTGTGGGACTCAACGAGCAGTACGTC. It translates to CASRVGLNEQYV.

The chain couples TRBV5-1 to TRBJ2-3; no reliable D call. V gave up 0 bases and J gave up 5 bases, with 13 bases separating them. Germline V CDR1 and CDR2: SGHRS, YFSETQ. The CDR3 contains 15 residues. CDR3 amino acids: CASSLERAVGDTQYF. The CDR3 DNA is TGCGCCAGCAGCTTGGAGCGAGCTGTGGGAGATACGCAGTATTTT. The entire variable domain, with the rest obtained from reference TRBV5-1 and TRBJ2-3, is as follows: KAGVTQTPRYLIKTRGQQVTLSCSPISGHRSVSWYQQTPGQGLQFLFEYFSETQRNKGNFPGRFSGRQFSNSRSEMNVSTLELGDSALYLCASSLERAVGDTQYFGPGTRLTVL.

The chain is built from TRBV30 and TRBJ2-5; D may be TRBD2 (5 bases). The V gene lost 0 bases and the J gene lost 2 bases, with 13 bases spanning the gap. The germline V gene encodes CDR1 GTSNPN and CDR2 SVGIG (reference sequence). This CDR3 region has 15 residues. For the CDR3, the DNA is TGTGCCTGGAGTGTAAGCGGTCGGGTACAAGAGACCCAGTACTTC. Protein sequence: CAWSVSGRVQETQYF.

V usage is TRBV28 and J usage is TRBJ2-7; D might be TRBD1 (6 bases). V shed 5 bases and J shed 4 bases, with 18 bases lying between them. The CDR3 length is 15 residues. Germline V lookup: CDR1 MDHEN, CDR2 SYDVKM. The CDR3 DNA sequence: TGTGCCAGCAGTCCACAGGGAGCTTACGGTTACGAGCAGTACGTC. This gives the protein CASSPQGAYGYEQYV.

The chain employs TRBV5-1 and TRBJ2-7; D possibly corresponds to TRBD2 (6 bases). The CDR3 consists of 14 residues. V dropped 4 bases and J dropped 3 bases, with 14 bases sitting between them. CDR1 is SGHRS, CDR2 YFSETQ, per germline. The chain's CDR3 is CASSRETAFYEQYF. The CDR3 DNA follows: TGCGCCAGCAGCCGGGAGACAGCGTTCTACGAGCAGTACTTC.

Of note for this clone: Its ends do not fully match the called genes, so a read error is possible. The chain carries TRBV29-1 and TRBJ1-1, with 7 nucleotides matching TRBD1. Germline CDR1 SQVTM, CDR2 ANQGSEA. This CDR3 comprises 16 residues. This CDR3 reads CSVEGTGNFVNAEAFF. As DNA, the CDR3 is TGCAGCGTTGAAGGGACAGGAAATTTCGTGAACGCTGAAGCTTTCTTT.

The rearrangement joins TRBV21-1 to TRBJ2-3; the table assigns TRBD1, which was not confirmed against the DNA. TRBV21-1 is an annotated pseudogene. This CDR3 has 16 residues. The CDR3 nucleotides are TGTGCCAGCAGCCCCCGGGACAGGGGGTTTGTGGATACGCAGTATTTT. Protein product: CASSPRDRGFVDTQYF.

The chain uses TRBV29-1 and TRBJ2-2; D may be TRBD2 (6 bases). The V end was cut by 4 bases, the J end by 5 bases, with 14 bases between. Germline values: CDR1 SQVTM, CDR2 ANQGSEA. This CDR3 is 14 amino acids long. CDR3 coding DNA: TGCAGCGTTGTTTGGGAGGTGCGGACCGGGGAGCTGTTTTTT. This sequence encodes CSVVWEVRTGELFF.

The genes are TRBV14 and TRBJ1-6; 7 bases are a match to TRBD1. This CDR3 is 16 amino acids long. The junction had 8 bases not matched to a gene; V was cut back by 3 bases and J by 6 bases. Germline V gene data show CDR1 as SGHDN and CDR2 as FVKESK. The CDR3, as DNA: TGTGCCAGCAGCCACAGATCCCCAGGGGGTAATTCACCCCTCCACTTT. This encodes CASSHRSPGGNSPLHF.

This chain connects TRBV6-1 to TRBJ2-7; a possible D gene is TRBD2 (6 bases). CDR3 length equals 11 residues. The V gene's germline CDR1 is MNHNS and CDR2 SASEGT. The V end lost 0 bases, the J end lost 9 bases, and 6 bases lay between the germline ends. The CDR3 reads CASSEAGGQYV. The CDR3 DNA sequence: TGTGCCAGCAGTGAAGCGGGGGGGCAGTACGTC.